The 12 T cell receptor beta chains listed next were all sequenced from one sample in a study of T cells in Graves' hyperthyroidism and ophthalmopathy. Researchers amplified the TCR beta CDR3 regions from RNA transcripts. First-round RT-PCR targeting the TCR CDR3 was performed with the HTBI primer set. Via MiXCR, TCRdb re-called the multiplex PCR reads, giving one row per CDR3 protein. The sample lists over 250,000 distinct CDR3 sequences; around 13% were seen once. What was sequenced was blood. The receptors originated from a woman in her thirties or forties with Graves' ophthalmopathy.

This clonotype showed up many times. The chain carries TRBV6-1 and TRBJ2-3; 11 nucleotides line up with TRBD2. The CDR3 runs to 16 residues. V shed 4 bases and J 4 bases; nucleotides not matched to a gene: 7. Germline lookup yields CDR1 MNHNS and CDR2 SASEGT. The CDR3 protein is CASSATSGGWADTQYF. CDR3 nucleotide sequence: TGTGCCAGCAGTGCAACTAGCGGGGGTTGGGCAGATACGCAGTATTTT.

This clonotype was seen ten or more times. This chain uses TRBV3-1 with TRBJ2-3; 10 bases agree with TRBD2. Trimming cost V 4 bases and J 4 bases; bases outside gene matches: 2. Germline loops: CDR1 LGHDT, CDR2 YNNKEL (reference sequence). The CDR3 loop spans 14 amino acids. The CDR3 DNA sequence: TGTGCCAGCAGCCCCGGGACTAGCGCAGATACGCAGTATTTT. This gives the protein CASSPGTSADTQYF.

This clonotype was recorded many times. V gene TRBV9 combines with J gene TRBJ2-7, with D possibly being TRBD1 or TRBD2 (6 bases each). The CDR3 runs 15 residues. The V gene's germline CDR1 is SGDLS and CDR2 YYNGEE. The V end was cut by 2 bases, the J end by 1 base, with 13 bases between. The CDR3 protein is CASSVQTGGSYEQYF. The CDR3 coding sequence is TGTGCCAGCAGCGTCCAGACAGGAGGGTCCTACGAGCAGTACTTC.

This clonotype was seen many times. V usage is TRBV3-1 and J usage is TRBJ1-1; possible D gene TRBD1, 5 bases. CDR1 and CDR2 (germline): LGHDT, YNNKEL (reference sequence). The CDR3 is 13 residues long. V shed 1 base and J shed 4 bases, with 7 bases lying between them. The CDR3 loop is CASSQGGGTEAFF. The CDR3 DNA reads as TGTGCCAGCAGCCAAGGTGGGGGCACTGAAGCTTTCTTT.

This clonotype came up many times. The rearrangement links TRBV19 to TRBJ1-1; 7 nucleotides match TRBD1. CDR1 is LNHDA, CDR2 SQIVND, per germline (reference sequence). The CDR3 extends over 14 amino acids. The J segment lost 2 bases and the V segment lost 5 bases, leaving 5 bases of the junction unmatched. DNA of the CDR3: TGTGCCAGTAGTCCACACAGGGGAAACACTGAAGCTTTCTTT. The encoded protein is CASSPHRGNTEAFF.

This clonotype was recorded many times. V and J are TRBV7-2 and TRBJ1-3; a weak D match, TRBD1 (6 bases). The germline gives CDR1 SGHTA, CDR2 FQGNSA. CDR3 length equals 16 residues. Trimming stripped 1 base from V and 3 bases from J, with 13 bases between. The CDR3 nucleotides read TGTGCCAGCAGCTTAGACCAGGGGTTTTTTGGAAACACCATATATTTT. Encoded protein: CASSLDQGFFGNTIYF.

Ten or more counts support this clonotype. The J gene is TRBJ1-5, the V gene TRBV6-1; no clear D gene. The germline V gene encodes CDR1 MNHNS and CDR2 SASEGT. The CDR3 spans 14 residues. Trimming cost V 7 bases and J 9 bases, with 19 bases left between them. The CDR3 coding sequence is TGTGCCAGCACTGATGGACGGCTCCGGTGGCCCCAGCATTTT. Protein: CASTDGRLRWPQHF.

This clonotype was detected ten times or more. The chain carries TRBV20-1 and TRBJ2-7; 7 positions match TRBD1. CDR1 is DFQATT and CDR2 is SNEGSKA in the germline V gene (reference sequence). V trimming: 0 bases; J trimming: 6 bases; junction bases outside the gene matches: 2. The CDR3 has 12 residues. The CDR3 region is CSARDRGSEQYF. CDR3 DNA: TGCAGTGCTAGAGACAGGGGGAGCGAGCAGTACTTC.

In this sample, this clonotype turned up many times. The rearrangement uses TRBV18 and TRBJ1-1; D is undetermined. V shed 8 bases and J shed 1 base, with 8 bases lying between them. The CDR3 extends over 12 amino acids. The V gene's germline CDR1 is KGHSH and CDR2 LQKENI. The CDR3 is CASSPGNTEAFF. CDR3 nucleotides: TGTGCCAGCAGCCCAGGGAACACTGAAGCTTTCTTT.

This clonotype has at least ten counts. The chain couples TRBV27 to TRBJ1-6; D remains unclear. The CDR3 has 17 amino acids. Trimming removed 5 bases at V and 5 bases at J, with 19 bases between. Germline V gives CDR1 MNHEY, CDR2 SMNVEV (reference sequence). The CDR3 coding sequence is TGTGCCAGCAGTAGAGGGAGGTCTTTGTCAAATAATTCACCCCTCCACTTT. Protein sequence: CASSRGRSLSNNSPLHF.

The chain joins TRBV4-2 to TRBJ2-1; a weak D match, TRBD2 (7 bases). The CDR3 has 14 amino acids. The germline V and J ends were trimmed by 4 bases and 4 bases, with 11 bases remaining between them. The germline CDR1 and CDR2 sequences are LGHNA and YNFKEQ. The CDR3 DNA follows: TGTGCCAGCAGCCGGGGGGGCGGGTACAATGAGCAGTTCTTC. It encodes CASSRGGGYNEQFF.

On this clonotype: A much larger clone sits a single nucleotide away, making a read error possible. The chain links TRBV2 to TRBJ2-5; 7 positions match TRBD2. CDR3 length equals 13 residues. Trimming removed 10 bases from V and 10 bases from J; junction bases left unmatched: 15. Germline assignment: CDR1 SNHLY and CDR2 FYNNEI. CDR3 sequence: CATSSGGRKIQYF. CDR3 nucleotides: TGTGCCACCTCGTCCGGGGGGAGAAAGATCCAGTACTTC.